This T cell receptor beta chain was sequenced for a study of graft-versus-host responses after intestinal transplantation. About the research overall: Each patient got anti-thymocyte globulin induction, then tacrolimus and steroids for about 3 years.

Study-level findings and limits: Among recipient marrow samples, GvH clones were found; some appeared first in ileum or blood. Allografts of patients with graft-donor T cell macrochimerism showed high graft-versus-host to host-versus-graft clone ratios.

A word on this clone: Its antigen is still unknown.

Clones were sequenced by immunoSEQ multiplex PCR, and TCRdb holds only the in-frame ones, with some missing. The sample holds about 45,000 clones, roughly nine tenths seen once. Losses at the gene ends were 6 bases for V and 5 bases for J; bases not matched to a gene: 6. Per germline, CDR1 MNHEY and CDR2 SVGAGI. The CDR3 extends over 15 amino acids. The V call is TRBV6-5, the J call TRBJ2-2; 10 bases agree with TRBD1. The material was PBMCs, obtained 524 days after transplant. The clonotype comes from a human patient who received an intestinal transplant, so some T cells may come from the graft donor. The CDR3 DNA reads TGTGCCAGCAGGAGGGACAGGGGATCTACCGGGGAGCTGTTTTTT. Translating it yields CASRRDRGSTGELFF.